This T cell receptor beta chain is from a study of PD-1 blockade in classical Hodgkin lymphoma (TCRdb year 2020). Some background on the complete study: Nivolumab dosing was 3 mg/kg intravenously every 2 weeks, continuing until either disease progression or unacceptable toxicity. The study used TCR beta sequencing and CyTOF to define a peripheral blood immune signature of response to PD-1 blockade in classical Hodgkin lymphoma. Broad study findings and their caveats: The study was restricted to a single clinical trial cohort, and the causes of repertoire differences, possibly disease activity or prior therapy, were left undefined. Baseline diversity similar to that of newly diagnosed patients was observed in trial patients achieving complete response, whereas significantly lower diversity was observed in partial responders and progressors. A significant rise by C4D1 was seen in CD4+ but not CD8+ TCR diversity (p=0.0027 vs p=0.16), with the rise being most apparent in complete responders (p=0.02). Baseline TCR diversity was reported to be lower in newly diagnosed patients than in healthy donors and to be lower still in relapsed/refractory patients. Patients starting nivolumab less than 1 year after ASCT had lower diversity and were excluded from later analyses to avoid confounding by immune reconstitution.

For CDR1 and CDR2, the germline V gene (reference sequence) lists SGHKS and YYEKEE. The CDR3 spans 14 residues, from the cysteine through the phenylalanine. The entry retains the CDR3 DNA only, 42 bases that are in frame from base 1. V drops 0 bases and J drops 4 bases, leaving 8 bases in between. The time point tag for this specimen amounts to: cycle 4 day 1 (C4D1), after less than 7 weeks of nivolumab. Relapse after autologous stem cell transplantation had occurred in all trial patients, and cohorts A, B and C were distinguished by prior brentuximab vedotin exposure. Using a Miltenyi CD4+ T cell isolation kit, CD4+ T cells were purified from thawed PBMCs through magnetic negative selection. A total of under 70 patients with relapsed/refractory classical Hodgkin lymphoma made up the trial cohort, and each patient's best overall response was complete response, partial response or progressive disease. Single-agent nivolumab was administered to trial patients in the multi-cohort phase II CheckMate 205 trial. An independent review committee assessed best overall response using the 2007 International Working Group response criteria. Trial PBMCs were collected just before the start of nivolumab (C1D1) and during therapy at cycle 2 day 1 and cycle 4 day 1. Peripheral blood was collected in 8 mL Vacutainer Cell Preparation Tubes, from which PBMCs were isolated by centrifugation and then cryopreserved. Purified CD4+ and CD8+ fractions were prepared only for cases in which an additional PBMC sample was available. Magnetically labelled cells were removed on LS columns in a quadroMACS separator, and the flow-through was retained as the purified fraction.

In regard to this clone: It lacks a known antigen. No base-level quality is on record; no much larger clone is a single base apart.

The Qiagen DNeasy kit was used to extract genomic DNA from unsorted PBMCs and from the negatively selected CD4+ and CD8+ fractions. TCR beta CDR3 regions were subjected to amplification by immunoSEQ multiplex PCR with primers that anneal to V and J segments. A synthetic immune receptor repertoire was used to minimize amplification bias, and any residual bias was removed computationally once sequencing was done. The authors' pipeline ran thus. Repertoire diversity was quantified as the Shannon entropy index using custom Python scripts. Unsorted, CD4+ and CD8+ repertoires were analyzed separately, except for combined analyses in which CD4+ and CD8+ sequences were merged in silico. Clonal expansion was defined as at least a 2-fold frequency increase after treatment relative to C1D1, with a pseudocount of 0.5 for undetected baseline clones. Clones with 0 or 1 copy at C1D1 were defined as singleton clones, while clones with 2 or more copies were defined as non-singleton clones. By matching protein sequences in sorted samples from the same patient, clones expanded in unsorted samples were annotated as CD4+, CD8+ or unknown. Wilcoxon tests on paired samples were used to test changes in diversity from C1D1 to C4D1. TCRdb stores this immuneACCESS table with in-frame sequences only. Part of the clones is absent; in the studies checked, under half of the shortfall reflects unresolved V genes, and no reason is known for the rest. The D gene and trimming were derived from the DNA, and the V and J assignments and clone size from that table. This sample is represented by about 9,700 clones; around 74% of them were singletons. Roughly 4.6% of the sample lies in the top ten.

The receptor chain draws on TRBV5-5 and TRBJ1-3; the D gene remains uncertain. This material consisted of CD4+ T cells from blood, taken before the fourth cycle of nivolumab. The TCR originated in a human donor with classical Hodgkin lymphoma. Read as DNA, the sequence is TGTGCCAGCAGCTTGGATCTTCTCGGAAACACCATATATTTT. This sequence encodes CASSLDLLGNTIYF. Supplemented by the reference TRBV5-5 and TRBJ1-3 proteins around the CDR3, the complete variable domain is DAGVTQSPTHLIKTRGQQVTLRCSPISGHKSVSWYQQVLGQGPQFIFQYYEKEERGRGNFPDRFSARQFPNYSSELNVNALLLGDSALYLCASSLDLLGNTIYFGEGSWLTVV.